The following is a TCR beta chain sequence with its context. Its antigen is not identified. This sample was taken from a study of CD8+CD57+ T cells in acquired aplastic anemia. TCR beta VDJ combinations and CDR3 sequences were profiled from genomic DNA. MiXCR, applied by TCRdb to the reads, yields one record per CDR3 protein. Of a few hundred thousand distinct CDR3 sequences detected, around 82% appear once; the ten largest clones hold 40% to 55%. An expansion of CD8+CD57+ cells by flow cytometry had been shown in patients chosen for sequencing. Diagnosis of severe acquired aplastic anemia applied to all patients. Germline CDR1 LGHNA, CDR2 YSLEER. Trimming took off 4 bases at V and 0 bases at J, with 10 bases between the two ends. The CDR3 covers 15 residues. Study-level points and caveats: Patients versus controls showed no significant CD8+ Simpson's diversity difference.

V is TRBV4-3 and J is TRBJ2-1; D is perhaps TRBD2 (5 bases). Source material: sorted CD4+, CD8+, or CD8+CD57+ T cells (not recorded which) from PBMCs. This sequence originates from a human donor with aplastic anemia. The CDR3 DNA reads TGCGCCAGCAGCCGTGACCGGGACTCCTACAATGAGCAGTTCTTC. Protein sequence: CASSRDRDSYNEQFF.